This T cell receptor beta chain emerged from a study of blood T cell repertoires in COVID-19. The overall study: Spain, Italy and the United States supplied samples that represented acute and convalescent COVID-19. PBMCs, B-cell-depleted T cells, or T cells provided the cDNA or gDNA that made up the material.

The CDR3 has 13 residues. The V gene's germline CDR1 is MNHNS and CDR2 SASEGT. The V gene lost 2 bases and the J gene lost 8 bases, with 12 bases spanning the gap. This clone occurred a few times. In the authors' methods: Amplification of reference gene primers was used by the study to estimate nucleated cell counts. Libraries were prepared by immunoSEQ multiplex PCR; TCRdb keeps only in-frame clonotypes and omits some of them. That table is the source of V, J and clone size, and D and trimming were worked out from the DNA. Of 380,000 or so clones in the sample, 89% were seen once. The clonotype was recovered from a man aged 35 to 55 with acute or convalescent COVID-19. This chain connects TRBV6-1 to TRBJ1-2, with D tentatively TRBD1 (6 bases). The specimen was peripheral blood. The CDR3 sequence is CASSELQGEGYTF. DNA of the CDR3: TGTGCCAGCAGTGAACTACAGGGTGAAGGCTACACCTTC.